Below are 25 T cell receptor beta chains sequenced from a single sample in a study of T-cell reconstitution after alpha-beta-depleted transplantation in children. Preparing the TCRbeta library involved the use of unique molecular identifiers. TCRdb re-called the PCR reads with MiXCR, one entry per CDR3 protein. The sample comprises 600,000 to 700,000 distinct CDR3 sequences, around 16% of which are singletons, and approximately 1% rests with the top ten. Material: PBMCs from the stem cell graft donor, obtained from the stem cell graft. The origin of the receptors is a human donor who donated a stem cell graft to a child with acute myeloid leukemia.

This clonotype was observed a few times. This chain joins TRBV7-3 and TRBJ2-7, with D perhaps TRBD1 (6 bases). From germline, CDR1 is SGHTA and CDR2 FQGTGA. The CDR3 has 15 amino acids. With 3 bases removed from V and 4 bases from J, the gap between germline ends came to 16 bases. The CDR3 DNA reads as TGTGCCAGCAGCTTCTTTGGGGGCGCAGGGTACGAGCAGTACTTC. It yields the protein CASSFFGGAGYEQYF. Based on the CDR3 plus reference TRBV7-3 and TRBJ2-7, the full variable domain is GAGVSQTPSNKVTEKGKYVELRCDPISGHTALYWYRQSLGQGPEFLIYFQGTGAADDSGLPNDRFFAVRPEGSVSTLKIQRTERGDSAVYLCASSFFGGAGYEQYFGPGTRLTVT.

In its sample, this clonotype was seen a few times. This sequence joins TRBV12-5 and TRBJ2-2, with 9 bases aligning to TRBD1. This CDR3 is 13 amino acids long. Germline-derived CDR1 and CDR2 are LGHNT and FRNRAP. With 8 bases clipped from V and 6 bases from J, the junction kept 4 bases outside the gene matches. Written as DNA, the CDR3 is TGTGCTAGTAGGACAGGGGAGGCCGGGGAGCTGTTTTTT. Translation: CASRTGEAGELFF.

The V gene is TRBV15, the J gene TRBJ2-2, with no clear D. Per the germline V gene, CDR1 is LNHNV and CDR2 is YYDKDF (reference sequence). Trimming stripped 5 bases from V and 0 bases from J, with 13 bases between. The CDR3 covers 16 residues. For the CDR3, the DNA is TGTGCCACCAGCTTAAGAAGGCCTCCGAACACCGGGGAGCTGTTTTTT. Encoded protein: CATSLRRPPNTGELFF.

This clonotype showed up many times. A read error may produce the germline difference seen at one junction end. The rearrangement links TRBV5-5 to TRBJ2-5; TRBD2 matches 9 bases. The CDR3 runs 11 residues. Looked up from germline, CDR1 is SGHKS and CDR2 is YYEKEE (reference sequence). The CDR3 sequence: CASSLAGLALF. The CDR3 nucleotides read TGTGCCAGCAGCTTGGCCGGACTAGCGCTCTTC.

This clonotype was seen at least ten times. The chain uses TRBV10-3 and TRBJ1-2; D is possibly TRBD1 (5 bases). The CDR3 loop spans 11 amino acids. The V end lost 11 bases, the J end lost 6 bases, and 13 bases lay between the germline ends. Germline V gene lookup returns CDR1 ENHRY and CDR2 SYGVKD. CDR3 DNA: TGTGCCGCCCTCGGGGGAGATGGCTACACCTTC. Amino acid sequence: CAALGGDGYTF.

This clonotype was counted only a few times. V is TRBV7-6 and J is TRBJ1-1; D call uncertain. The germline gives CDR1 SGHVS, CDR2 FNYEAQ. Trimming pared 2 bases from V and 10 bases from J, leaving 20 bases between. The CDR3 is 15 amino acids. The CDR3 reads CASSLWSPSPGLAFF. The CDR3 nucleotides are TGTGCCAGCAGCTTATGGTCCCCTTCCCCAGGCCTAGCTTTCTTT.

This clonotype has more than one count but fewer than ten. The J gene is TRBJ2-2, the V gene TRBV5-4, with D unclear. CDR3 length: 19 residues. V was shortened by 1 base and J by 3 bases, with 22 bases between the two germline ends. Per germline, CDR1 SGHNT and CDR2 YYREEE (reference sequence). CDR3 bases: TGTGCCAGCAGCTTGCGTGCGTCGTTGCGTGACACTTACACCGGGGAGCTGTTTTTT. This translates into CASSLRASLRDTYTGELFF.

This clonotype was found a few times. The chain combines TRBV4-3 with TRBJ2-2, with 8 bases matching TRBD1. The CDR3 contains 16 residues. With 1 base clipped from V and 6 bases from J, the junction kept 7 bases outside the gene matches. Germline V lookup: CDR1 LGHNA, CDR2 YSLEER. CDR3 bases: TGCGCCAGCAGCCAAGGTCGGACAGGGTCCTCCGGGGAGCTGTTTTTT. It yields the protein CASSQGRTGSSGELFF.

This clonotype was seen a handful of times. The V gene is TRBV7-2, the J gene TRBJ2-1, with 7 bases aligning to TRBD2. The CDR3 length is 12 residues. V was pared by 7 bases and J by 10 bases, with 7 bases of the junction left unmatched. Germline CDR1 is SGHTA and CDR2 is FQGNSA. DNA of the CDR3: TGTGCCAGCACCCCGGGGGGTTTCGAGCAGTTCTTC. Its translation is CASTPGGFEQFF.

The chain combines TRBV5-1 with TRBJ1-1; no reliable D call. V was cut by 2 bases and J by 0 bases, with 11 bases left in between. This CDR3 contains 15 residues. Germline CDR1 reads SGHRS; CDR2 reads YFSETQ. The CDR3 here is CASSFLERLNTEAFF. CDR3 DNA sequence: TGCGCCAGCAGCTTTCTAGAAAGGTTGAACACTGAAGCTTTCTTT. The full variable domain, completed using reference TRBV5-1 and TRBJ1-1, is KAGVTQTPRYLIKTRGQQVTLSCSPISGHRSVSWYQQTPGQGLQFLFEYFSETQRNKGNFPGRFSGRQFSNSRSEMNVSTLELGDSALYLCASSFLERLNTEAFFGQGTRLTVV.

The chain couples TRBV10-3 to TRBJ2-3; perhaps TRBD1 as D (5 bases). Trimming took off 4 bases at V and 2 bases at J, with 13 bases between the two ends. The CDR3 has 15 amino acids. CDR1 is ENHRY, CDR2 SYGVKD, per germline. In DNA, the CDR3 is TGTGCCATCAGTGGGCAGGGTGGTGTCACAGATACGCAGTATTTT. Its protein is CAISGQGGVTDTQYF.

This clonotype was seen a handful of times. The chain recombines TRBV12-3 or TRBV12-4 with TRBJ2-1, with 8 bases aligning to TRBD2. V trimming: 10 bases; J trimming: 3 bases; junction bases outside the gene matches: 8. The CDR3 spans 14 residues. CDR3 loop: CATSGGLVYNEQFF. The CDR3 DNA sequence: TGTGCCACCTCGGGGGGGCTGGTCTACAATGAGCAGTTCTTC.

This clonotype was observed a handful of times. The J gene is TRBJ2-5, the V gene TRBV9, with 7 positions matching TRBD2. The CDR3 is 15 residues long. V gave up 0 bases and J gave up 1 base; unmatched junction bases: 3. Germline CDR1 SGDLS, CDR2 YYNGEE. CDR3 loop: CASSVAGGAQETQYF. The CDR3, as DNA: TGTGCCAGCAGCGTAGCGGGGGGTGCCCAAGAGACCCAGTACTTC.

This clonotype was observed many times. This chain joins TRBV7-2 and TRBJ1-2; 9 positions agree with TRBD1. The junction had 10 bases not matched to a gene; V was cut back by 6 bases and J by 8 bases. Germline V gives CDR1 SGHTA, CDR2 FQGNSA. This CDR3 spans 14 amino acids. The CDR3 region has the DNA TGTGCCAGCAGTCCACAGGGGGCTAGCGGCGGCTACACCTTC. This encodes CASSPQGASGGYTF.

This clonotype showed up many times. V is TRBV20-1 and J is TRBJ2-7; weak D call: TRBD2 (5 bases). This CDR3 region has 14 residues. The V and J ends lost 2 bases and 6 bases respectively, with 17 bases between them. CDR1 and CDR2 from the germline V gene are DFQATT and SNEGSKA (reference sequence). The CDR3 protein is CSARSRRGSGEQYV. The DNA of the CDR3 is TGCAGTGCTAGATCCCGACGGGGTTCGGGCGAGCAGTACGTC.

This clonotype has just a few counts. The rearrangement joins TRBV6-5 to TRBJ2-7, with 12 bases aligning to TRBD2. V lost 8 bases to trimming and J lost 5 bases; unmatched junction nucleotides: 7. CDR1 is MNHEY and CDR2 is SVGAGI in the germline V gene. This CDR3 is built from 14 residues. CDR3 region: CASSSGGAVHEQYV. The CDR3 DNA is TGTGCCAGCTCTAGCGGGGGGGCAGTGCACGAGCAGTACGTC.

The chain has TRBV27 and TRBJ1-1; D is unclear. The CDR3 totals 14 residues. The germline gives CDR1 MNHEY, CDR2 SMNVEV (reference sequence). V lost 3 bases, J lost 5 bases, and 13 bases lay in between. CDR3 amino acids: CASSFGHARTEAFF. DNA of the CDR3: TGTGCCAGCAGTTTTGGGCACGCCCGAACTGAAGCTTTCTTT.

The table lists this clonotype with many counts. This chain connects TRBV29-1 to TRBJ2-5; D remains ambiguous. The CDR3 spans 12 residues. Germline V gene lookup returns CDR1 SQVTM and CDR2 ANQGSEA. CDR3 sequence reads: CSILRPPGTQYF. For the CDR3, the DNA is TGCAGTATCTTACGGCCCCCGGGGACCCAGTACTTC.

This clonotype turned up a few times. The V and J genes are TRBV30 and TRBJ2-1, with D uncertain. The germline V gene encodes CDR1 GTSNPN and CDR2 SVGIG (reference sequence). Trimming stripped 0 bases from V and 10 bases from J, with 7 bases between. The CDR3 loop spans 11 amino acids. CDR3 region: CAWSVRPEQFF. Here the CDR3 DNA reads TGTGCCTGGAGTGTACGGCCCGAGCAGTTCTTC.

This rearrangement joins TRBV15 to TRBJ2-2; possibly TRBD2 for D (5 bases). This CDR3 comprises 15 residues. Germline V gene data show CDR1 as LNHNV and CDR2 as YYDKDF (reference sequence). V was clipped by 4 bases and J by 6 bases, with 15 bases between them. The CDR3 spells CATSIERGDPGELFF. DNA of the CDR3: TGTGCCACCAGCATAGAACGGGGAGACCCCGGGGAGCTGTTTTTT.

This clonotype has a count of ten or more. This chain uses TRBV20-1 with TRBJ2-4, with a possible D match to TRBD1 (6 bases). The V end lost 3 bases, the J end lost 6 bases, and 9 bases lay between the germline ends. This CDR3 comprises 12 residues. Germline-derived CDR1 and CDR2 are DFQATT and SNEGSKA (reference sequence). The CDR3 loop is CSASGGGNIQYF. The CDR3 DNA reads as TGCAGTGCTAGTGGGGGCGGAAACATTCAGTACTTC.

V is TRBV9 and J is TRBJ1-5; D remains ambiguous. The CDR3 consists of 14 residues. V was trimmed by 0 bases and J by 7 bases, leaving 11 bases between them. Germline-derived CDR1 and CDR2 are SGDLS and YYNGEE. Here the CDR3 DNA reads TGTGCCAGCAGCGTAGGCTGGGTTGGCCAGCCCCAGCATTTT. This sequence encodes CASSVGWVGQPQHF.

This clonotype occurred a few times. The gene calls are TRBV5-1 and TRBJ1-2, with TRBD1 as a possible D gene (6 bases). Germline lookup yields CDR1 SGHRS and CDR2 YFSETQ. This CDR3 contains 15 residues. Deletions cut 0 bases from V and 1 base from J, with 10 bases between. This chain's CDR3 is CASSLEYRDNYGYTF. CDR3 nucleotides: TGCGCCAGCAGCTTGGAATACAGGGATAACTATGGCTACACCTTC.

This clonotype was recorded at least ten times. V is TRBV15 and J is TRBJ2-7; D remains unclear. The CDR3 has 14 residues. Trimming pared 0 bases from V and 2 bases from J, leaving 8 bases between. Per the germline V gene, CDR1 is LNHNV and CDR2 is YYDKDF (reference sequence). The CDR3 DNA reads TGTGCCACCAGCAGAGACAGTGCCGCCTACGAGCAGTACTTC. Encoded protein: CATSRDSAAYEQYF.

V usage is TRBV6-4 and J usage is TRBJ1-6; possible D gene TRBD1, 5 bases. V was cut by 3 bases and J by 9 bases, with 15 bases left in between. The CDR3 has 15 amino acids. Germline loops: CDR1 MRHNA, CDR2 SNTAGT. CDR3 residues: CASSEMGPPSSPLHF. CDR3 DNA: TGTGCCAGCAGTGAGATGGGACCGCCTAGTTCACCCCTCCACTTT.